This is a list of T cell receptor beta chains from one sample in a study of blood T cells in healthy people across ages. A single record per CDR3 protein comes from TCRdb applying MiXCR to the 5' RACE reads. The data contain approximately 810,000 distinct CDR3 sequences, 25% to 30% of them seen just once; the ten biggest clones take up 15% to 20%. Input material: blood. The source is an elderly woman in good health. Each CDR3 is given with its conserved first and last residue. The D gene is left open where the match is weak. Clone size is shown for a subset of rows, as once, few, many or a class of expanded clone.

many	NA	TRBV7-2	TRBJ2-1	TGTGCCAGCAGCTCCCCCCCCAACCTAGCGGAGCAGTTCTTC	CASSSPPNLAEQFF
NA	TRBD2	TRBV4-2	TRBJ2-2	TGTGCCAGCAGCCAAGATTCCCTAGCGGGGGGGCGCGACGGGGAGCTGTTTTTT	CASSQDSLAGGRDGELFF
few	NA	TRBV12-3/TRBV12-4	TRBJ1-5	TGTGCCAGCAGCCCTCGACCAGGGGCAAATCAGCCCCAGCATTTT	CASSPRPGANQPQHF
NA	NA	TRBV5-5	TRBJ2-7	TGTGCCAGCAGCGTTACCGTCCGGGACTCGTCCTACGAGCAGTACTTC	CASSVTVRDSSYEQYF
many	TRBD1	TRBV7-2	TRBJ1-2	TGTGCCAGCAGAAAAATCCGGGACAGGGGTTATGGCTACACCTTC	CASRKIRDRGYGYTF
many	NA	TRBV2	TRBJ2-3	TGTGCCAGCAGGGTTGACACAGATACGCAGTATTTT	CASRVDTDTQYF
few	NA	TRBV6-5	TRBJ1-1	TGTGCCAGCGGGGGAAGGGGGTTTAAGACTGAAGCTTTCTTT	CASGGRGFKTEAFF
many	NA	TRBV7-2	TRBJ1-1	TGTGCCAGCAGCTTACTGGGATTGAACACTGAAGCTTTCTTT	CASSLLGLNTEAFF
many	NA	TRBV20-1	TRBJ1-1	TGCAGTGCTCCCACCCCCGGGGGCCGGACTGAAGCTTTCTTT	CSAPTPGGRTEAFF
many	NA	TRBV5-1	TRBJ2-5	TGCGCCAGCAGCTTGAGTTTCAGGGACCAGTACTTC	CASSLSFRDQYF
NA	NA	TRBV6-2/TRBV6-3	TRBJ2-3	TGTGCCAGCAGTGCCCCGGGGGGCCCGAAAGATACGCAGTATTTT	CASSAPGGPKDTQYF
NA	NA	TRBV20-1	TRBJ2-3	TGCAGCCTCTTCGGGCGGGGTAGCACAGATACGCAGTATTTT	CSLFGRGSTDTQYF
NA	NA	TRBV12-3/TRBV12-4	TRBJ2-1	TGTGCCAGCGTCATCGGGATCTCTCGGGACAATGAGCAGGTCTTC	CASVIGISRDNEQVF
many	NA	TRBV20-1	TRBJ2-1	TGCAGTGCCCCCCGGGACTTTCGCAATGAGCAGTTCTTC	CSAPRDFRNEQFF
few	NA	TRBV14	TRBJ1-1	TGTGCCAGCAGCCAAGCGGGCATATTTAACACTGAAGCTTTCTTT	CASSQAGIFNTEAFF
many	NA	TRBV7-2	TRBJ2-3	TGTGCCAGCAGCTCCCGGACGGGGTATGCAGATACGCAGTATTTT	CASSSRTGYADTQYF
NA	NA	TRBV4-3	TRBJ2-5	TGCGCCAGCAGCCAAGAAGGGGGGGTGACCCAGTACTTC	CASSQEGGVTQYF
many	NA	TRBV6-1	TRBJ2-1	TGTGCCAGTAGACTGGGAGGGTGGGGGCGCAATGAGCAGTTCTTC	CASRLGGWGRNEQFF
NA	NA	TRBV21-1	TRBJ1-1	TGTGCCAGCAGCAAAGCGCCTGTGAAGGGATCGGTGGACACTGAAGCTTTCTTT	CASSKAPVKGSVDTEAFF
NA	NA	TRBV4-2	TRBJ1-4	TGTGCCAGCAGCCAAAGGGGTACGGGGGCGGAAGAAAAACTGTTTTTT	CASSQRGTGAEEKLFF
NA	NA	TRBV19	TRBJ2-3	TGTGCCAGTAGACCGAGACCCCGCACAGATACGCAGTATTTT	CASRPRPRTDTQYF
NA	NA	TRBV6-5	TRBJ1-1	TGTGCCGGCAGTTCTACAGGGCGTGCTATAGCTTTCTTT	CAGSSTGRAIAFF
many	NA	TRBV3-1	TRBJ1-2	TGTGCCAGCACTAAAGGGGCCCAGAGGGGCTACACCTTC	CASTKGAQRGYTF
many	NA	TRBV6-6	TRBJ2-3	TGTGCCAGCAAAGCGGCGGCAATGGATACGCAGTATTTT	CASKAAAMDTQYF
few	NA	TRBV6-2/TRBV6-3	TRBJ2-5	TGTGCCAGCAGTTACAGTAAGACTACAAGTTTTCGGGAGACCCAGTACTTC	CASSYSKTTSFRETQYF
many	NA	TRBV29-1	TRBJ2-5	TGCAGCGTTGATACAGGGATACAAGAGACCCAGTACTTC	CSVDTGIQETQYF
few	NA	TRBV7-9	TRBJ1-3	TGTGCCAGCAGCACCCAGGGCCCTAGCTCTGGAAACACCATATATTTT	CASSTQGPSSGNTIYF
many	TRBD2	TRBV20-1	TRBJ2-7	TGCAGTGCTAGTGGGGAGCTAGCGGGGGGGCCCTACGAGCAGTACTTC	CSASGELAGGPYEQYF
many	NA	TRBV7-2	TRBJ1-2	TGTGCCAGCAGCCTAGATGGAGTAGACTATGGCTACACCTTC	CASSLDGVDYGYTF
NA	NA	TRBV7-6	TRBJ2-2	TGTGCCAGCAGCTTAGCCGGGACTCGCGACACCGGGGAGCTGTTTTTT	CASSLAGTRDTGELFF
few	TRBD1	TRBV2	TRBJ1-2	TGTGCCAGCAACACCCCCGGACAGGGCAATGGCTACACCTTC	CASNTPGQGNGYTF
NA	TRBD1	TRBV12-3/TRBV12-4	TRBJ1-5	TGTGCCAGCACTAATACAGGGGGCCCTAATCAGCCCCAGCATTTT	CASTNTGGPNQPQHF
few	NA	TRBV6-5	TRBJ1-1	TGTGCCAGCAGTTACTCTCTTCTTTCCGGGGCGAGCAGCACTGAAGCTTTCTTT	CASSYSLLSGASSTEAFF
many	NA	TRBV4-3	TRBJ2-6	TGCGCCAGCAGCCGAGGACAGATCTCTGGGGCCAACGTCCTGACTTTC	CASSRGQISGANVLTF
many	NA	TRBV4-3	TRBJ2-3	TGCGCCAGCTCCAGGGGGGGAAGAGATACGCAGTATTTT	CASSRGGRDTQYF
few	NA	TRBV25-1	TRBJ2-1	TGTGCCAGCAGTCATTTCCGGGTCACGCGGAGGGGCATCTACAATGAGCAGTTCTTC	CASSHFRVTRRGIYNEQFF
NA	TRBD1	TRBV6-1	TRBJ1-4	TGTGCCAGCAGTGGGGGACAGGGAAAAGAAAAACTGTTTTTT	CASSGGQGKEKLFF
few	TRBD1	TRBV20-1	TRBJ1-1	TGCGGTGCTAGAGAATCAGGGGGCAACACTGAAGCTTTCTTT	CGARESGGNTEAFF
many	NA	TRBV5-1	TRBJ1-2	TGCGCCAGCAGCGCCGCGGTAGCTAACTATGGCTACACCTTC	CASSAAVANYGYTF
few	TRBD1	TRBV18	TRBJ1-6	TGTGCCAGCTCACAGCCCGACAGGGATAATTCACCCCTCCACTTT	CASSQPDRDNSPLHF
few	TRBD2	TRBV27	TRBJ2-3	TGCGCCAGCAGAAATACACTTCGGGGGGTCCACAGCACAGATACGCAGTATTTT	CASRNTLRGVHSTDTQYF
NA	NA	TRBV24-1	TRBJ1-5	TGTGCCACCAGTACAGAGGCTAGCAATCAGCCTCAGCATTTT	CATSTEASNQPQHF
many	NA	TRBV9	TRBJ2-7	TGTGCCAGCAGCGTAGGTCTAGCGTCCTACGAGCAGTACTTC	CASSVGLASYEQYF
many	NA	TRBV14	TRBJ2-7	TGTGCCAGCAGTCACGGACGGTACTACGAGCAGTACTTC	CASSHGRYYEQYF
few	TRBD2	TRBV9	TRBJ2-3	TGTGCCAGCAGCGTAGGACTAGTGGGGGGGGCAGATACGCAGTATTTT	CASSVGLVGGADTQYF
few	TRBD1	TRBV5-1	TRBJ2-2	TGCGCCAGCACCCGACAGGGGCAGAACACCGGGGAGCTGTTTTTT	CASTRQGQNTGELFF
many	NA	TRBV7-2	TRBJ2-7	TGTGCCAGCAGCCCCCGTCGGAGCTACGAGCAGTACTTC	CASSPRRSYEQYF
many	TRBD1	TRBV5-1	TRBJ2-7	TGCGCCAGCAGCCCGGGACAGGGTCGCGAGCAGTACTTC	CASSPGQGREQYF
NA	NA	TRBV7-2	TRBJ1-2	TGTGCCAGCAGCTTAGAGACAGCTTACTTGTGTAACTATGGCTACACCTTC	CASSLETAYLCNYGYTF